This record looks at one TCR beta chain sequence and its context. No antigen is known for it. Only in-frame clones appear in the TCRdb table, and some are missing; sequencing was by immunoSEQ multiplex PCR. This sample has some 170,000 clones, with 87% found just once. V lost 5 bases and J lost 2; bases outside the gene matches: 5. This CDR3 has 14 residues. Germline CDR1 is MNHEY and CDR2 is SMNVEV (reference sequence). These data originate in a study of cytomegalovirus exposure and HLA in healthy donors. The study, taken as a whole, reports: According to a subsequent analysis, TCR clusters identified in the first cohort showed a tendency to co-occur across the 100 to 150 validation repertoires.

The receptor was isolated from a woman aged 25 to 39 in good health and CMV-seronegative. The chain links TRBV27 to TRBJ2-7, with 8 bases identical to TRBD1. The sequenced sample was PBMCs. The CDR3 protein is CASSQGADTYEQYF. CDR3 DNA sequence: TGTGCCAGCAGTCAGGGGGCTGACACCTACGAGCAGTACTTC.